The clone carrying this T cell receptor (beta chain) has a handful of counts. These data come from a study of T cells after yellow fever vaccination. The CDR3 is 16 amino acids. Between the trimmed V and J ends, which lost 1 base and 5 bases, there was a span of 17 bases. Germline values: CDR1 SEHNR, CDR2 FQNEAQ (reference sequence). TCRdb reprocessed the 5' RACE reads via MiXCR and lists one record per CDR3 protein. The sample contains hundreds of thousands of distinct CDR3 sequences, approximately 13% of which appear only once. Here the sequenced sample was PBMCs, taken on the day of the yellow fever booster vaccination. This sequence originates from a young man who received the YFV17D yellow fever vaccine. J is TRBJ2-5 and V is TRBV7-9; tentatively, D is TRBD2 (6 bases). CDR3 amino acids: CASSLGAGGPSETQYF. Here the CDR3 DNA reads TGTGCCAGCAGCTTAGGAGCAGGAGGGCCGAGTGAGACCCAGTACTTC.